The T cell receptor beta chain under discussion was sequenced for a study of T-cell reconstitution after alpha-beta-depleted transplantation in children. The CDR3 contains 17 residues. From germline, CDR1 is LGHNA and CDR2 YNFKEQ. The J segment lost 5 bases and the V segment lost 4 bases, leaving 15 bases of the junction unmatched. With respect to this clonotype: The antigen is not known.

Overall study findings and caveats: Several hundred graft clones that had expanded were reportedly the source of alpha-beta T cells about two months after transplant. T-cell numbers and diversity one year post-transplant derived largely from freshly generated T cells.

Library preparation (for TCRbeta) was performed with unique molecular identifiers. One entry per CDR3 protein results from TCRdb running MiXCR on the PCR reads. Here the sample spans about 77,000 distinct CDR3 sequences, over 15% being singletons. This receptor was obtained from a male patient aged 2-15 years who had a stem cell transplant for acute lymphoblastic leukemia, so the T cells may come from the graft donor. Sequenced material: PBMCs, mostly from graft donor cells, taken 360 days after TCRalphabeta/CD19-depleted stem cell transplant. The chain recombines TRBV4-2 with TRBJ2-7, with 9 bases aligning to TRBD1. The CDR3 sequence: CASSPGPGTGSPHEQYF. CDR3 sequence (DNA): TGTGCCAGCAGCCCGGGGCCCGGGACAGGGTCTCCCCACGAGCAGTACTTC.